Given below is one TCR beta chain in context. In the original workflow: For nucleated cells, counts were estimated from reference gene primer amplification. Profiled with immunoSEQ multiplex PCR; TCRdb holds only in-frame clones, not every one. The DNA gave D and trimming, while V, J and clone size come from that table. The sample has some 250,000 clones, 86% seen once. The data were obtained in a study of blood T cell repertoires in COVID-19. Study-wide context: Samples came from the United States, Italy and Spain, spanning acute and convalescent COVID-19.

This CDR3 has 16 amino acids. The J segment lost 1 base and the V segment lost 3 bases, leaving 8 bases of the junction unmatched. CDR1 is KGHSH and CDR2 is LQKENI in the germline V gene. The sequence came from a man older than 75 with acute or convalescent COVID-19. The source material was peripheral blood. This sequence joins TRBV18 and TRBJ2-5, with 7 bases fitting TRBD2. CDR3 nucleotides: TGTGCCAGCTCACCGCGCCCGGGCGGGGGCCAAGAGACCCAGTACTTC. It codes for CASSPRPGGGQETQYF.